Below, 30 T cell receptor beta chains from the same sample are listed, as sequenced in a study of blood T cells in healthy people across ages. The use of a sample-barcoded 5' primer and a J-beta primer mix characterized a second PCR of about 7 to 12 cycles. One entry per CDR3 protein results from TCRdb running MiXCR on the 5' RACE reads. This table holds about 1.4 million distinct CDR3 sequences, approximately 59% found once. The material sequenced was blood. All receptors come from a man younger than 30 in good health.

This chain links TRBV7-9 with TRBJ1-2; a weak D match, TRBD1 (5 bases). V lost 2 bases and J lost 8, with 15 bases in between. This CDR3 region has 14 residues. Germline CDR1 is SEHNR and CDR2 is FQNEAQ (reference sequence). Written as DNA, the CDR3 is TGTGCCAGCAGCTTAAAAGGGGTGCCGGAAGGCTACACCTTC. Amino acids: CASSLKGVPEGYTF.

This chain uses TRBV5-1 with TRBJ1-2; D gene unclear. This CDR3 has 16 amino acids. Germline lookup yields CDR1 SGHRS and CDR2 YFSETQ. V shed 0 bases and J shed 0 bases, with 12 bases lying between them. The CDR3 DNA is TGCGCCAGCAGCTTGGCCCTCAGGACGGCTAACTATGGCTACACCTTC. It encodes CASSLALRTANYGYTF.

This chain connects TRBV10-3 to TRBJ2-5, with 11 bases fitting TRBD2. CDR1 ENHRY and CDR2 SYGVKD come from the germline V gene. V lost 0 bases to trimming and J lost 1 base; unmatched junction nucleotides: 10. The CDR3 sequence is 19 residues long. The chain's CDR3 is CAISESGTSGGYIQETQYF. The CDR3 bases are TGTGCCATCAGTGAGTCGGGGACTAGCGGAGGATACATCCAAGAGACCCAGTACTTC.

This clonotype was detected only a few times. The V gene is TRBV11-2, the J gene TRBJ2-7; the D is unclear. The V end lost 2 bases, the J end lost 3 bases, and 11 bases lay between the germline ends. CDR1 and CDR2 from the germline V gene are SGHAT and FQNNGV. There are 14 residues in the CDR3. This CDR3 is CASSLIRGHYEQYF. CDR3 nucleotide sequence: TGTGCCAGCAGCTTAATCCGAGGCCACTACGAGCAGTACTTC.

The chain has TRBV6-2 or TRBV6-3 and TRBJ2-3; D may be TRBD1 (6 bases). V lost 8 bases and J lost 5, with 14 bases in between. Germline V CDR1 and CDR2: MNHEY, SVGEGT. This CDR3 region has 13 residues. The CDR3 nucleotides read TGTGCCAGCGGGACAACAACTGAAGATACGCAGTATTTT. It is translated as CASGTTTEDTQYF.

CDR3 residues: CASSLTSGPPLEQYF. DNA of the CDR3: TGCGCCAGCAGCTTGACTAGCGGGCCTCCCCTCGAGCAGTACTTC. The chain carries TRBV5-1 and TRBJ2-1; 9 nucleotides match TRBD2. The assigned J gene may be wrong: the sequence end matches TRBJ2-7 better. This CDR3 contains 15 residues. CDR1 is SGHRS and CDR2 is YFSETQ in the germline V gene.

The DNA of the CDR3 is TGCGCCAGCAGCCAAGATCCCGGCGGGGAGCTGTTTTTT. It codes for CASSQDPGGELFF. The V call is TRBV4-1, the J call TRBJ2-2; D gene ambiguous. V shed 0 bases and J shed 7 bases, with 6 bases lying between them. The germline CDR1 and CDR2 sequences are MGHRA and YSYEKL. The CDR3 runs to 13 residues.

The chain uses TRBV6-1 and TRBJ1-1; D ambiguous. V shed 7 bases and J shed 0 bases, with 12 bases lying between them. Germline V CDR1 and CDR2: MNHNS, SASEGT. There are 14 residues in the CDR3. CDR3 amino acids: CASKSQEVNTEAFF. For the CDR3, the DNA is TGTGCCAGCAAGTCCCAGGAAGTGAACACTGAAGCTTTCTTT.

CDR3 region: CAWSVYGEQFF. The CDR3 bases are TGTGCCTGGAGTGTGTACGGCGAGCAGTTCTTC. This sequence joins TRBV30 and TRBJ2-1; D is unclear. Germline loops: CDR1 GTSNPN, CDR2 SVGIG (reference sequence). V lost 0 bases, J lost 10 bases, and 7 bases lay in between. This CDR3 has 11 residues.

J is TRBJ1-4 and V is TRBV7-2, with D uncertain. Trimming took off 5 bases at V and 7 bases at J, with 17 bases between the two ends. The CDR3 has 15 amino acids. CDR1 is SGHTA and CDR2 is FQGNSA in the germline V gene. The CDR3 sequence is CASSTYSRLGEKLFF. CDR3 nucleotide sequence: TGTGCCAGCAGCACCTACAGCCGTTTGGGTGAAAAACTGTTTTTT. The whole variable domain, remainder taken from reference TRBV7-2 and TRBJ1-4, is GAGVSQSPSNKVTEKGKDVELRCDPISGHTALYWYRQSLGQGLEFLIYFQGNSAPDKSGLPSDRFSAERTGGSVSTLTIQRTQQEDSAVYLCASSTYSRLGEKLFFGSGTQLSVL.

The chain uses TRBV6-2 or TRBV6-3 and TRBJ1-5; tentative D call: TRBD1 (5 bases). The V end was cut by 0 bases, the J end by 2 bases, with 8 bases between. The germline V gene encodes CDR1 MNHEY and CDR2 SVGEGT. The CDR3 is made up of 15 amino acids. The CDR3 sequence: CASSYSPRGNQPQHF. CDR3 in DNA: TGTGCCAGCAGTTACTCGCCCAGGGGCAATCAGCCCCAGCATTTT.

On this clonotype itself: A junction end diverges from the germline sequence, so it may reflect a read error. The chain uses TRBV4-3 and TRBJ2-7, with D perhaps TRBD2 (5 bases). Germline V gene sequence: CDR1 LGHNA, CDR2 YSLEER. The CDR3 sequence is 15 residues long. The CDR3 region is CASSQEARAYNEQYF. CDR3 nucleotides: TGCGCCAGTAGCCAAGAGGCGAGGGCCTACAATGAGCAGTACTTC.

This chain connects TRBV6-5 to TRBJ1-1; D is perhaps TRBD1 (5 bases). This CDR3 comprises 14 residues. Germline V gives CDR1 MNHEY, CDR2 SVGAGI. The ends were cut back, 0 bases at V and 11 bases at J, with 16 bases in the middle. CDR3 protein: CASSYSMGVHGAFF. CDR3 in DNA: TGTGCCAGCAGTTACTCGATGGGGGTACACGGGGCTTTCTTT.

J is TRBJ2-4 and V is TRBV6-5; 8 nucleotides match TRBD2. Germline CDR1 and CDR2: MNHEY and SVGAGI. The CDR3 length is 16 residues. After removal of 4 bases from V and 3 bases from J, the junction contained 8 bases not matched to a gene. CDR3 bases: TGTGCCAGCAGTTCCGACAGAGGGACTAGCAAAAACATTCAGTACTTC. Translation gives CASSSDRGTSKNIQYF.

This clonotype has just a few counts. The rearrangement joins TRBV29-1 to TRBJ2-7, with 7 bases identical to TRBD1. Germline V gene data show CDR1 as SQVTM and CDR2 as ANQGSEA. The CDR3 has 11 amino acids. J was trimmed by 5 bases and V by 7 bases; bases with no gene match: 5. CDR3 sequence reads: CSDGQADEQYF. In DNA form, the CDR3 reads TGCAGCGACGGACAGGCCGACGAGCAGTACTTC.

V is TRBV7-9 and J is TRBJ1-5, with 12 bases lining up with TRBD1. CDR3 size: 20 residues. Trimming took 1 base from V and 2 from J; bases not matched to a gene: 12. The germline gives CDR1 SEHNR, CDR2 FQNEAQ (reference sequence). CDR3 sequence (DNA): TGTGCCAGCAGCTTAGAACCGGGGACAGGGGGCATTATGGGCAATCAGCCCCAGCATTTT. Translating gives CASSLEPGTGGIMGNQPQHF.

The V and J genes are TRBV20-1 and TRBJ1-2; possible D gene TRBD1, 5 bases. Germline CDR1 and CDR2: DFQATT and SNEGSKA (reference sequence). The CDR3 runs to 14 residues. CDR3 nucleotide sequence: TGCAATGCCCGAAACAGGACGGACCTCTATGGCTACACCTTC. Protein product: CNARNRTDLYGYTF.

The chain recombines TRBV29-1 with TRBJ2-7; no firm D call. Germline V gives CDR1 SQVTM, CDR2 ANQGSEA. Trimming left V 6 bases short and J 6 bases short, with 12 bases between. The CDR3 loop spans 11 amino acids. In DNA, the CDR3 is TGCAGCGTAAAAGTCCTTGTCGAGCAGTACTTC. It encodes CSVKVLVEQYF.

V gene TRBV25-1 combines with J gene TRBJ2-1; D is uncertain. V lost 2 bases, J lost 4 bases, and 9 bases lay in between. The CDR3 is 14 amino acids. Per the germline V gene, CDR1 is MGHDK and CDR2 is SYGVNS. This CDR3 is CASSEAVLYNEQFF. Written as DNA, the CDR3 is TGTGCCAGCAGTGAAGCGGTCCTTTACAATGAGCAGTTCTTC.

This clonotype was counted only a few times. This chain uses TRBV4-3 with TRBJ2-7; TRBD1 aligns across 9 bases. The J segment lost 0 bases and the V segment lost 3 bases, leaving 6 bases of the junction unmatched. In germline, CDR1 is LGHNA, CDR2 YSLEER. This CDR3 is built from 16 residues. In DNA, the CDR3 is TGCGCCAGCAGCCATCACAGGGGGCTGTCCTCCTACGAGCAGTACTTC. It is translated as CASSHHRGLSSYEQYF.

The sample holds a few counts of this clonotype. The genes are TRBV27 and TRBJ1-4; TRBD1 agrees at 9 bases. J gave up 6 bases and V 4 bases, and 3 bases lay outside the gene matches. CDR1 and CDR2 (germline): MNHEY, SMNVEV (reference sequence). The CDR3 loop spans 14 amino acids. CDR3 DNA sequence: TGTGCCAGCAGTTCGACAGGGGGTTATGAAAAACTGTTTTTT. Translated: CASSSTGGYEKLFF.

The chain has TRBV6-5 and TRBJ2-1; possible D gene TRBD2, 6 bases. The CDR3 extends over 15 amino acids. Trimming stripped 7 bases from V and 6 bases from J, with 19 bases between. Germline V gives CDR1 MNHEY, CDR2 SVGAGI. CDR3 in amino acids: CASTPGRRVGNEQFF. DNA for the CDR3: TGTGCCAGCACCCCGGGGAGGAGGGTAGGCAATGAGCAGTTCTTC.

J is TRBJ1-5 and V is TRBV4-2; possible D gene TRBD1, 5 bases. The CDR3 is 16 residues long. The V gene's germline CDR1 is LGHNA and CDR2 YNFKEQ. The ends were cut back, 4 bases at V and 4 bases at J, with 17 bases in the middle. Written as DNA, the CDR3 is TGTGCCAGCAGCCCCACAGAAAGAGGGGAGAATCAGCCCCAGCATTTT. Translation gives CASSPTERGENQPQHF.

This clonotype appeared a few times. The chain recombines TRBV12-5 with TRBJ2-1, with a weak D call TRBD2 (6 bases). The length of the CDR3 is 14 residues. V lost 3 bases and J lost 7, with 13 bases in between. Germline CDR1 reads LGHNT; CDR2 reads FRNRAP. The CDR3 spells CASGFETRHNEQFF. As DNA, the CDR3 is TGTGCTAGTGGTTTTGAGACTAGACATAATGAGCAGTTCTTC.

This chain joins TRBV5-1 and TRBJ2-5; 11 bases agree with TRBD2. This CDR3 has 15 amino acids. Looked up from germline, CDR1 is SGHRS and CDR2 is YFSETQ. J gave up 5 bases and V 7 bases, and 10 bases lay outside the gene matches. The CDR3 protein is CASGHSGRARETQYF. CDR3 sequence (DNA): TGCGCCAGCGGTCATAGCGGGAGGGCGCGGGAGACCCAGTACTTC.

This sequence joins TRBV12-5 and TRBJ2-1; D unresolved. Trimming removed 2 bases from V and 5 bases from J, with 13 bases in between. Looked up from germline, CDR1 is LGHNT and CDR2 is FRNRAP. The length of the CDR3 is 15 residues. The DNA of the CDR3 is TGTGCTAGTGGTTTGCCCCGGGTCTTTAACAATGAGCAGTTCTTC. Translating it yields CASGLPRVFNNEQFF.

This clonotype showed up just once. The chain couples TRBV7-9 to TRBJ2-4, with D tentatively TRBD2 (6 bases). The J call is doubtful: the DNA matches TRBJ2-7 better. The germline CDR1 and CDR2 sequences are SEHNR and FQNEAQ (reference sequence). The CDR3 totals 14 residues. CDR3 sequence: CASSLEGFHYEQYF. The CDR3 DNA reads as TGTGCCAGCAGTTTGGAGGGTTTCCACTACGAGCAGTACTTC.

The chain combines TRBV6-2 or TRBV6-3 with TRBJ2-7, with D perhaps matching TRBD2 (6 bases). The CDR3 contains 12 residues. V was trimmed by 7 bases and J by 1 base, leaving 8 bases between them. The germline CDR1 and CDR2 sequences are MNHEY and SVGEGT. In DNA, the CDR3 is TGTGCCAGCAAGGAGGGATCCTACGAGCAGTACTTC. It yields the protein CASKEGSYEQYF.

The CDR3 DNA reads as TGCAGTGCAATTGTAGGGCCCCGGCCCGGGGAGCTGTTTTTT. Protein: CSAIVGPRPGELFF. The rearrangement joins TRBV20-1 to TRBJ2-2; the D is unclear. V lost 6 bases, J lost 6 bases, and 17 bases lay in between. The CDR3 contains 14 residues. In germline, CDR1 is DFQATT, CDR2 SNEGSKA (reference sequence).

V is TRBV12-3 or TRBV12-4 and J is TRBJ2-5; D is undetermined. The CDR3 has 17 amino acids. Trimming removed 0 bases at V and 1 base at J, with 15 bases between. As DNA, the CDR3 is TGTGCCAGCAGTTTAGCGTCTTCTCAAGGTTTCCAAGAGACCCAGTACTTC. As protein: CASSLASSQGFQETQYF.